This paragraph covers one TCR beta chain sequence. Methods used by the authors: Using reference gene primer amplification, nucleated cell counts were estimated. Only in-frame clones appear in the TCRdb table, and some are missing; sequencing was by immunoSEQ multiplex PCR. The DNA was the basis for D and trimming; V, J and clone size are from that table. The sample lists fewer than 500,000 clones; around 86% were seen once. The data were taken from a study of blood T cell repertoires in COVID-19. Overall study: Samples of COVID-19 (acute and convalescent) were obtained from the United States, Italy and Spain. Sample material is recorded as cDNA or gDNA derived from T cells, B-cell-depleted T cells, or PBMCs.

Germline CDR1 and CDR2: MDHEN and SYDVKM. V shed 6 bases and J 4 bases; nucleotides not matched to a gene: 4. The CDR3 contains 14 residues. Sequenced: peripheral blood. The chain employs TRBV28 and TRBJ1-5, with TRBD1 matching over 9 bases. This receptor was taken from a woman in her twenties or thirties with active or convalescent COVID-19. In DNA, the CDR3 is TGTGCCAGCAGCACCGGGACAGGGAATCAGCCCCAGCATTTT. Protein product: CASSTGTGNQPQHF.